This passage covers 6 T cell receptor beta chains from one sample sequenced in a study of blood T cell repertoires in COVID-19. Generated by immunoSEQ multiplex PCR, the TCRdb table keeps only in-frame clones and is missing some. Among some 120,000 clones listed, 75% to 85% were seen once. Sequenced sample: peripheral blood. These TCRs come from a man in his 70s with acute or convalescent COVID-19.

V is TRBV7-9 and J is TRBJ2-3, with 10 bases that match TRBD2. Trimming cost V 5 bases and J 0 bases; bases outside gene matches: 8. CDR1 is SEHNR and CDR2 is FQNEAQ in the germline V gene (reference sequence). The CDR3 consists of 17 residues. CDR3 sequence: CASSPGETSGSTDTQYF. CDR3 in DNA: TGTGCCAGCAGCCCAGGAGAGACTAGCGGGAGCACAGATACGCAGTATTTT.

V usage is TRBV2 and J usage is TRBJ2-5; 11 bases map to TRBD2. Germline V CDR1 and CDR2: SNHLY, FYNNEI. This CDR3 contains 17 residues. Unmatched junction bases numbered 8, after V lost 1 base and J lost 4 bases. CDR3 sequence (DNA): TGTGCCAGCAGTGAAGTCCGGCGACTAGCGGGAATAGAGACCCAGTACTTC. Its protein is CASSEVRRLAGIETQYF.

V gene TRBV7-8 combines with J gene TRBJ2-3; D is uncertain. The CDR3 is 14 amino acids. V was trimmed by 2 bases and J by 1 base, leaving 7 bases between them. The V gene's germline CDR1 is SGHVS and CDR2 FQNEAQ. For the CDR3, the DNA is TGTGCCAGCAGCTTATCCCGGGGCACAGATACGCAGTATTTT. Translating gives CASSLSRGTDTQYF. Looking up the rest from reference TRBV7-8 and TRBJ2-3 gives the full variable domain: GAGVSQSPRYKVAKRGQDVALRCDPISGHVSLFWYQQALGQGPEFLTYFQNEAQLDKSGLPSDRFFAERPEGSVSTLKIQRTQQEDSAVYLCASSLSRGTDTQYFGPGTRLTVL.

This clone came up once. V usage is TRBV9 and J usage is TRBJ1-1; no definite D call. Germline V CDR1 and CDR2: SGDLS, YYNGEE. The CDR3 length is 15 residues. V was shortened by 0 bases and J by 4 bases, with 13 bases between the two germline ends. This chain's CDR3 is CASSVVDGLLTEAFF. DNA of the CDR3: TGTGCCAGCAGCGTAGTGGACGGACTCCTCACTGAAGCTTTCTTT.

J is TRBJ2-3 and V is TRBV24-1; D may be TRBD2 (6 bases). This CDR3 comprises 12 residues. Per the germline V gene, CDR1 is KGHDR and CDR2 is SFDVKD. Between the trimmed V and J ends, which lost 9 bases and 11 bases, there was a span of 17 bases. The CDR3 coding sequence is TGTGCCACCCTTGGGGACCGCGGGGAGCAGTATTTT. It is translated as CATLGDRGEQYF.

The chain combines TRBV6-4 with TRBJ1-1; D remains unclear. Germline lookup yields CDR1 MRHNA and CDR2 SNTAGT. Trimming cost V 4 bases and J 1 base, with 7 bases left between them. There are 13 residues in the CDR3. Here the CDR3 DNA reads TGTGCCAGCAGTGCTCAGGAGAACACTGAAGCTTTCTTT. Translating it yields CASSAQENTEAFF.